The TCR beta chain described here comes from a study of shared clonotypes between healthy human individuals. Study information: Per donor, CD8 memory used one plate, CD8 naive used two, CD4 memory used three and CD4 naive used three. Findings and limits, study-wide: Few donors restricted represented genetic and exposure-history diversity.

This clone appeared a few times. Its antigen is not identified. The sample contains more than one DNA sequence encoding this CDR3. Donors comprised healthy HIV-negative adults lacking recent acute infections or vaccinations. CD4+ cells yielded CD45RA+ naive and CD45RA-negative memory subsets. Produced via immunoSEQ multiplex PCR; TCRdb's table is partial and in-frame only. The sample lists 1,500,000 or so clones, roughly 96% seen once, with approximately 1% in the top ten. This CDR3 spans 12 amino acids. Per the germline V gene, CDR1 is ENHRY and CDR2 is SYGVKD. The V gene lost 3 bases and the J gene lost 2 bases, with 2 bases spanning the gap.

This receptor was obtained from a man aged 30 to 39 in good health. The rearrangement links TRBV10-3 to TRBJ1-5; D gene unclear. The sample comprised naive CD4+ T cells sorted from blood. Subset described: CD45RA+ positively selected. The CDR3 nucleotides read TGTGCCATCAGTGACGGCAATCAGCCCCAGCATTTT. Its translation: CAISDGNQPQHF.